The 31 T cell receptor beta chains below were found in one sample sequenced in a study of blood T cell repertoires in COVID-19. The protocol was immunoSEQ multiplex PCR, while the TCRdb copy is restricted to in-frame clones and leaves out a portion. The table includes some 170,000 clones, less than 90% detected once. Sequencing input: PBMCs or T cells enriched from blood (not recorded which). Receptors originate from a human donor with acute COVID-19. The donor label of this sample is uncertain.

The rearrangement joins TRBV27 to TRBJ2-7; the D is unclear. The CDR3 spans 13 residues. Trimming cost V 5 bases and J 1 base, with 9 bases left between them. Looked up from germline, CDR1 is MNHEY and CDR2 is SMNVEV (reference sequence). The CDR3 region is CASSRAPSYEQYF. CDR3 DNA: TGTGCCAGCAGTCGCGCACCATCCTACGAGCAGTACTTC.

This clone was counted a few times. V gene TRBV7-9 combines with J gene TRBJ2-7; 8 bases line up with TRBD1. The CDR3 extends over 15 amino acids. Germline CDR1 SEHNR, CDR2 FQNEAQ (reference sequence). V trimming: 4 bases; J trimming: 0 bases; junction bases outside the gene matches: 5. In DNA, the CDR3 is TGTGCCAGCAGCTGGACAGGGCAGGGCTCCTACGAGCAGTACTTC. It yields the protein CASSWTGQGSYEQYF.

This clone was observed once. The chain carries TRBV2 and TRBJ1-6; perhaps TRBD1 as D (6 bases). V lost 3 bases, J lost 5 bases, and 11 bases lay in between. This CDR3 comprises 15 residues. CDR1 SNHLY and CDR2 FYNNEI come from the germline V gene. CDR3 protein: CASSEDTGNNSPLHF. The CDR3, as DNA: TGTGCCAGCAGTGAGGATACAGGGAATAATTCACCCCTCCACTTT.

The chain employs TRBV9 and TRBJ2-5, with 7 bases fitting TRBD2. V lost 3 bases and J lost 4; bases outside the gene matches: 3. Germline CDR1 reads SGDLS; CDR2 reads YYNGEE. The CDR3 has 13 residues. For the CDR3, the DNA is TGTGCCAGCAGCGCGACTAGCCTAGAGACCCAGTACTTC. Protein: CASSATSLETQYF.

The chain couples TRBV5-1 to TRBJ2-1; no definite D call. V shed 0 bases and J shed 5 bases, with 9 bases lying between them. The CDR3 consists of 14 residues. Germline CDR1 and CDR2: SGHRS and YFSETQ. In DNA form, the CDR3 reads TGCGCCAGCAGCTTGGGCGGATTAAACAATGAGCAGTTCTTC. This encodes CASSLGGLNNEQFF.

The V gene is TRBV29-1, the J gene TRBJ1-1, with D possibly matching TRBD1 (6 bases). The CDR3 covers 12 residues. V dropped 4 bases and J dropped 1 base, with 7 bases sitting between them. Germline V gene data show CDR1 as SQVTM and CDR2 as ANQGSEA. The CDR3 reads CSVVQGNTEAFF. The CDR3, as DNA: TGCAGCGTTGTACAGGGGAACACTGAAGCTTTCTTT.

The genes are TRBV5-5 and TRBJ1-5, with 7 bases lining up with TRBD1. The V gene end was trimmed by 1 base and the J gene end by 2 bases; junction bases not matched to a gene: 6. Germline values: CDR1 SGHKS, CDR2 YYEKEE (reference sequence). The CDR3 length is 16 residues. The CDR3 DNA sequence: TGTGCCAGCAGCTTGCTAGGGGGCGACGGCAATCAGCCCCAGCATTTT. Its protein is CASSLLGGDGNQPQHF. The variable domain in full, completed from reference TRBV5-5 and TRBJ1-5, reads DAGVTQSPTHLIKTRGQQVTLRCSPISGHKSVSWYQQVLGQGPQFIFQYYEKEERGRGNFPDRFSARQFPNYSSELNVNALLLGDSALYLCASSLLGGDGNQPQHFGDGTRLSIL.

This clone has only a few counts. The rearrangement uses TRBV27 and TRBJ1-1; D unclear. Germline CDR1 reads MNHEY; CDR2 reads SMNVEV (reference sequence). Between the trimmed V and J ends, which lost 3 bases and 4 bases, there was a span of 12 bases. The CDR3 contains 14 residues. CDR3 residues: CASSLYREGTEAFF. CDR3 DNA: TGTGCCAGCAGTTTGTACAGAGAGGGCACTGAAGCTTTCTTT.

The rearrangement joins TRBV20-1 to TRBJ2-7; D is possibly TRBD1 or TRBD2 (6 bases each). Germline V gene sequence: CDR1 DFQATT, CDR2 SNEGSKA (reference sequence). The germline V and J ends were trimmed by 3 bases and 0 bases, with 9 bases remaining between them. The CDR3 is 13 residues long. The CDR3 is CSASGGPSYEQYF. CDR3 coding DNA: TGCAGTGCTAGTGGGGGGCCCTCCTACGAGCAGTACTTC.

This clone was seen more than once but under ten times. V is TRBV18 and J is TRBJ1-2, with D maybe TRBD1 (6 bases). Germline CDR1 KGHSH, CDR2 LQKENI. V was trimmed by 1 base and J by 3 bases, leaving 6 bases between them. The CDR3 is 13 amino acids. CDR3 loop: CASSPRQDYGYTF. The CDR3 DNA sequence: TGTGCCAGCTCACCACGACAGGACTATGGCTACACCTTC.

The chain carries TRBV7-9 and TRBJ2-7; D gene uncertain. Between the trimmed V and J ends, which lost 0 bases and 0 bases, there was a span of 6 bases. Germline CDR1 is SEHNR and CDR2 is FQNEAQ (reference sequence). The CDR3 has 14 residues. The CDR3 sequence is CASSLALVSYEQYF. The CDR3 nucleotides are TGTGCCAGCAGCTTAGCCTTAGTCTCCTACGAGCAGTACTTC.

The rearrangement joins TRBV5-1 to TRBJ1-3, with D possibly TRBD1 on 6 matching bases. V lost 5 bases and J lost 4, with 16 bases in between. Germline V gene data show CDR1 as SGHRS and CDR2 as YFSETQ. This CDR3 has 15 amino acids. CDR3 coding DNA: TGCGCCAGCAGTCCTGGGGGGGCGCAGGGAAACACCATATATTTT. Its protein product is CASSPGGAQGNTIYF.

This chain links TRBV11-2 with TRBJ2-3, with D possibly TRBD2 on 5 matching bases. The germline V and J ends were trimmed by 4 bases and 0 bases, with 20 bases remaining between them. The CDR3 extends over 18 amino acids. In germline, CDR1 is SGHAT, CDR2 FQNNGV. This CDR3 reads CASSSEGEPRPSTDTQYF. In nucleotides, the CDR3 is TGTGCCAGCAGCTCTGAGGGAGAGCCTAGACCTAGCACAGATACGCAGTATTTT.

The gene calls are TRBV20-1 and TRBJ2-7, with a possible D match to TRBD2 (5 bases). Germline V gene lookup returns CDR1 DFQATT and CDR2 SNEGSKA (reference sequence). The CDR3 sequence is 11 residues long. V gave up 5 bases and J gave up 6 bases, with 11 bases separating them. Here the CDR3 reads CSALKAGEQYF. The CDR3 nucleotides read TGCAGTGCTCTAAAGGCGGGCGAGCAGTACTTC.

Here the CDR3 reads CASSATTSGGAVGELFF. The DNA of the CDR3 is TGTGCCAGCAGCGCTACGACTAGCGGGGGGGCAGTCGGGGAGCTGTTTTTT. V and J are TRBV9 and TRBJ2-2; 14 bases are shared with TRBD2. This CDR3 has 17 amino acids. Germline-derived CDR1 and CDR2 are SGDLS and YYNGEE. Trimming took 3 bases from V and 7 from J; bases not matched to a gene: 8.

The V call is TRBV19, the J call TRBJ1-5; TRBD1 matches at 7 bases. The germline V gene has CDR1 LNHDA and CDR2 SQIVND (reference sequence). Losses at the gene ends were 5 bases for V and 4 bases for J; bases not matched to a gene: 5. The CDR3 extends over 14 amino acids. The CDR3 spells CASSETGRNQPQHF. The CDR3 nucleotides are TGTGCCAGTAGTGAGACAGGGAGAAATCAGCCCCAGCATTTT.

This chain links TRBV2 with TRBJ2-2, with 7 bases that match TRBD2. The CDR3 is made up of 13 amino acids. Germline loops: CDR1 SNHLY, CDR2 FYNNEI. The J segment lost 4 bases and the V segment lost 7 bases, leaving 3 bases of the junction unmatched. The CDR3 reads CASTPGGTGELFF. The CDR3 DNA reads as TGTGCCAGCACGCCGGGGGGCACCGGGGAGCTGTTTTTT.

The chain has TRBV9 and TRBJ2-1, with D unresolved. Germline V gene lookup returns CDR1 SGDLS and CDR2 YYNGEE. The CDR3 has 14 amino acids. V lost 0 bases, J lost 6 bases, and 10 bases lay in between. CDR3 DNA sequence: TGTGCCAGCAGCGTAGCTACGACTTCCAATGAGCAGTTCTTC. Protein sequence: CASSVATTSNEQFF.

The chain uses TRBV19 and TRBJ1-4, with 8 nucleotides matching TRBD1. The CDR3 has 15 residues. V was clipped by 9 bases and J by 16 bases; unmatched bases: 22. Germline V lookup: CDR1 LNHDA, CDR2 SQIVND (reference sequence). CDR3 nucleotide sequence: TGTGCCAGCCGAGACCTGACAGGGGCCGAGGGGAAGTCGTTTTTT. This sequence encodes CASRDLTGAEGKSFF.

This rearrangement joins TRBV19 to TRBJ1-4; 9 nucleotides agree with TRBD1. Germline trimming cut 7 bases from V and 4 bases from J; bases unmatched to any gene: 4. This CDR3 is 14 amino acids long. Germline CDR1 reads LNHDA; CDR2 reads SQIVND (reference sequence). The CDR3 coding sequence is TGTGCCAGTATGAGGGGACAGGGTAATGAAAAACTGTTTTTT. Its translation: CASMRGQGNEKLFF.

The chain uses TRBV27 and TRBJ2-7; 11 nucleotides line up with TRBD1. The CDR3 length is 15 residues. The trim removed 4 bases at V and 1 base at J, leaving 3 bases unmatched. Germline V gene lookup returns CDR1 MNHEY and CDR2 SMNVEV (reference sequence). The CDR3 nucleotides read TGTGCCAGCAGTTGGACAGGGGGCAAGTCCTACGAGCAGTACTTC. Its translation is CASSWTGGKSYEQYF.

The chain couples TRBV10-3 to TRBJ2-3, with 8 nucleotides matching TRBD2. This CDR3 has 16 amino acids. Germline V CDR1 and CDR2: ENHRY, SYGVKD. With 2 bases clipped from V and 5 bases from J, the junction kept 9 bases outside the gene matches. This chain's CDR3 is CAISEDVAGGLDTQYF. CDR3 DNA: TGTGCCATCAGTGAGGACGTGGCGGGGGGTTTAGATACGCAGTATTTT.

The chain has TRBV29-1 and TRBJ2-1, with 8 nucleotides matching TRBD1. This CDR3 has 14 residues. Germline V gives CDR1 SQVTM, CDR2 ANQGSEA. J was trimmed by 5 bases and V by 7 bases; bases with no gene match: 10. The CDR3 loop reads CSAYGQGNDNEQFF. The CDR3 DNA sequence: TGCAGCGCCTATGGACAGGGAAACGACAATGAGCAGTTCTTC.

The gene calls are TRBV10-3 and TRBJ2-5; possibly TRBD2 for D (7 bases). The CDR3 is 15 residues long. V gave up 6 bases and J gave up 2 bases, with 16 bases separating them. Germline V CDR1 and CDR2: ENHRY, SYGVKD. CDR3 DNA sequence: TGTGCCATCAGGGACAGTGGGGGGGTACAAGAGACCCAGTACTTC. It yields the protein CAIRDSGGVQETQYF.

The chain combines TRBV29-1 with TRBJ2-1; TRBD2 agrees at 12 bases. Germline V gene sequence: CDR1 SQVTM, CDR2 ANQGSEA. With 1 base clipped from V and 2 bases from J, the junction kept 6 bases outside the gene matches. The length of the CDR3 is 17 residues. The CDR3 loop is CSVEGLAGAKAYNEQFF. CDR3 sequence (DNA): TGCAGCGTTGAAGGACTAGCGGGGGCGAAAGCCTACAATGAGCAGTTCTTC.

V gene TRBV18 combines with J gene TRBJ1-1; D ambiguous. V was clipped by 2 bases and J by 0 bases, with 16 bases between them. This CDR3 spans 17 amino acids. Germline V gives CDR1 KGHSH, CDR2 LQKENI. CDR3 region: CASSPNGGSFMNTEAFF. The CDR3 DNA follows: TGTGCCAGCTCACCAAACGGAGGCAGTTTCATGAACACTGAAGCTTTCTTT. Together with reference TRBV18 and TRBJ1-1, the CDR3 gives the full variable domain: NAGVMQNPRHLVRRRGQEARLRCSPMKGHSHVYWYRQLPEEGLKFMVYLQKENIIDESGMPKERFSAEFPKEGPSILRIQQVVRGDSAAYFCASSPNGGSFMNTEAFFGQGTRLTVV.

This rearrangement joins TRBV7-9 to TRBJ2-2; the match to TRBD1 covers 10 bases. CDR1 SEHNR and CDR2 FQNEAQ come from the germline V gene (reference sequence). CDR3 length: 16 amino acids. Unmatched junction bases numbered 6, after V lost 4 bases and J lost 4 bases. The CDR3 region is CASSSRDRGITGELFF. CDR3 coding DNA: TGTGCCAGCAGCTCCCGGGACAGGGGAATCACCGGGGAGCTGTTTTTT.

This CDR3 reads CSARGTSEQYF. The CDR3 DNA reads TGCAGTGCTAGAGGAACGAGCGAGCAGTACTTC. The chain has TRBV20-1 and TRBJ2-7; D is undetermined. The germline V gene has CDR1 DFQATT and CDR2 SNEGSKA (reference sequence). The CDR3 totals 11 residues. Trimming removed 1 base from V and 6 bases from J, with 7 bases in between.

This rearrangement joins TRBV7-2 to TRBJ2-7, with 10 bases that match TRBD1. The CDR3 consists of 15 residues. J was trimmed by 0 bases and V by 5 bases; bases with no gene match: 4. Germline V lookup: CDR1 SGHTA, CDR2 FQGNSA. The CDR3 sequence is CASSPGQGSSYEQYF. In DNA form, the CDR3 reads TGTGCCAGCAGCCCGGGACAGGGGAGCTCCTACGAGCAGTACTTC.

The V gene is TRBV5-1, the J gene TRBJ1-2; D may be TRBD1 (6 bases). CDR1 SGHRS and CDR2 YFSETQ come from the germline V gene. The CDR3 covers 12 residues. V shed 4 bases and J shed 4 bases, with 8 bases lying between them. The CDR3 here is CASSPQGYGYTF. The CDR3 DNA follows: TGCGCCAGCAGCCCACAGGGCTATGGCTACACCTTC.

The V and J genes are TRBV7-8 and TRBJ2-3; TRBD2 might be the D (6 bases). Germline lookup yields CDR1 SGHVS and CDR2 FQNEAQ. V was clipped by 5 bases and J by 3 bases, with 18 bases between them. The CDR3 sequence is 16 residues long. This CDR3 reads CASSPWIAGGTDTQYF. The CDR3 DNA sequence: TGTGCCAGCAGCCCGTGGATAGCTGGGGGGACAGATACGCAGTATTTT.